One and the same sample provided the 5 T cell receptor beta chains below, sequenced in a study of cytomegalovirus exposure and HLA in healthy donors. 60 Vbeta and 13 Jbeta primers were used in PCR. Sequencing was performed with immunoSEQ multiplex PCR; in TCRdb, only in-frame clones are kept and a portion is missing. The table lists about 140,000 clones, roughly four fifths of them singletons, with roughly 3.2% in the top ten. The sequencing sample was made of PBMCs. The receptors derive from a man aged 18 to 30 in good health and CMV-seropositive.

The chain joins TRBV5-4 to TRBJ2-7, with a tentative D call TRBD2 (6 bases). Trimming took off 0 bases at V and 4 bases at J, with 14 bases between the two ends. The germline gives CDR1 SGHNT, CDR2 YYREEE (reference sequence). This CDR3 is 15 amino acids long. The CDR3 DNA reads TGTGCCAGCAGCTTGGGGCGGGGCCAGGATTACGAGCAGTACTTC. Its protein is CASSLGRGQDYEQYF.

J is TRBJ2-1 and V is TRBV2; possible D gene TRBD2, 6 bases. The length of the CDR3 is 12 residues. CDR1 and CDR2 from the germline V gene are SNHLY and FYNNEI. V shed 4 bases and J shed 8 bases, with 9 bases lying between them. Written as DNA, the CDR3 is TGTGCCAGCAGTGGAACGGGAGATGAGCAGTTCTTC. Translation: CASSGTGDEQFF. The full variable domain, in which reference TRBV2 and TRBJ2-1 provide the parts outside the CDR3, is EPEVTQTPSHQVTQMGQEVILRCVPISNHLYFYWYRQILGQKVEFLVSFYNNEISEKSEIFDDQFSVERPDGSNFTLKIRSTKLEDSAMYFCASSGTGDEQFFGPGTRLTVL.

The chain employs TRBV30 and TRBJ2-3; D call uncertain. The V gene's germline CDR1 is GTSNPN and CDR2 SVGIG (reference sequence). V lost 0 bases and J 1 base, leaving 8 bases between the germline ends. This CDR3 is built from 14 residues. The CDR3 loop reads CAWSVLGGTDTQYF. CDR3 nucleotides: TGTGCCTGGAGTGTACTCGGAGGCACAGATACGCAGTATTTT.

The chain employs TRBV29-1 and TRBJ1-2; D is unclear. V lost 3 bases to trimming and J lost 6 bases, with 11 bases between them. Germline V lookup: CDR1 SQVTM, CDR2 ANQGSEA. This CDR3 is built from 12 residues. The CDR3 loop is CSVEGVEDGYTF. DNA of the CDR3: TGCAGCGTTGAGGGAGTCGAGGATGGCTACACCTTC. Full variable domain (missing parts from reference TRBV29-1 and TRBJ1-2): SAVISQKPSRDICQRGTSLTIQCQVDSQVTMMFWYRQQPGQSLTLIATANQGSEATYESGFVIDKFPISRPNLTFSTLTVSNMSPEDSSIYLCSVEGVEDGYTFGSGTRLTVV.

CDR3 loop: CASSRPLTDTQYF. CDR3 coding DNA: TGTGCCAGCAGCCGTCCACTCACAGATACGCAGTATTTT. The rearrangement joins TRBV11-3 to TRBJ2-3, with unresolved D. The CDR3 has 13 amino acids. Trimming stripped 5 bases from V and 2 bases from J, with 8 bases between. Per the germline V gene, CDR1 is SGHNT and CDR2 is YENEEA.